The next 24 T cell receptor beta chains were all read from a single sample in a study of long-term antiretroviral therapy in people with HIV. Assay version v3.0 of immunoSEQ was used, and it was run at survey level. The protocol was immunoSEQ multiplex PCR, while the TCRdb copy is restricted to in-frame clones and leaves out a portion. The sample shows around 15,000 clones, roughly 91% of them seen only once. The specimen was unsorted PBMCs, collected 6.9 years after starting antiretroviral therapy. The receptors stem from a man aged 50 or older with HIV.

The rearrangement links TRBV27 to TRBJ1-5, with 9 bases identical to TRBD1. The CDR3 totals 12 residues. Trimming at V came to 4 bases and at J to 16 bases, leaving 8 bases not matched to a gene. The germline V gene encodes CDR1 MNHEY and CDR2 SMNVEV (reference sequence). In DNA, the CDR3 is TGTGCCAGCAGTTCACAGGGGGCTAGGAAACATTTT. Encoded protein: CASSSQGARKHF.

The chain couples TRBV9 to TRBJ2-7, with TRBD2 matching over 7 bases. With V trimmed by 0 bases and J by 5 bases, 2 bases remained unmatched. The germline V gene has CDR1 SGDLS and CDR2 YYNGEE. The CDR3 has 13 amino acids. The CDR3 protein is CASSVARGDEQYF. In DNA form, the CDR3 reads TGTGCCAGCAGCGTAGCTCGGGGGGACGAGCAGTACTTC.

CDR3 protein: CASRETIQGGEQFF. As DNA, the CDR3 is TGTGCCAGCAGAGAAACTATACAGGGGGGCGAGCAGTTCTTC. The chain links TRBV6-1 to TRBJ2-1, with 8 bases identical to TRBD1. After removal of 6 bases from V and 10 bases from J, the junction contained 11 bases not matched to a gene. The CDR3 runs 14 residues. The germline gives CDR1 MNHNS, CDR2 SASEGT.

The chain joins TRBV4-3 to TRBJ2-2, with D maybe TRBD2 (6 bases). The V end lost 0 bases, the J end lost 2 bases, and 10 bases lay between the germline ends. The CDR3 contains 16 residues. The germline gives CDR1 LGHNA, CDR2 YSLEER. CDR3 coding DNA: TGCGCCAGCAGCCAAGACTGGAGGGAAAACACCGGGGAGCTGTTTTTT. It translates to CASSQDWRENTGELFF.

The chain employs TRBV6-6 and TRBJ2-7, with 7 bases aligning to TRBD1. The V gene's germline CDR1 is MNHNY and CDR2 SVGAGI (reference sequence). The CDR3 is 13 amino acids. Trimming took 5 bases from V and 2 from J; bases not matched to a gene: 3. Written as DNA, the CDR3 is TGTGCCAGCAGTGACAGGGCGACCTACGAGCAGTACTTC. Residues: CASSDRATYEQYF.

The CDR3 DNA is TGTGCCAGTAGTGTCGCGAGCGGGAGTCTTTCCTACAATGAGCAGTTCTTC. Amino acids: CASSVASGSLSYNEQFF. The rearrangement joins TRBV19 to TRBJ2-1; 8 nucleotides line up with TRBD2. CDR3 size: 17 residues. Germline V gene lookup returns CDR1 LNHDA and CDR2 SQIVND (reference sequence). V shed 5 bases, J shed 1 base, and the junction held 10 bases outside the gene matches.

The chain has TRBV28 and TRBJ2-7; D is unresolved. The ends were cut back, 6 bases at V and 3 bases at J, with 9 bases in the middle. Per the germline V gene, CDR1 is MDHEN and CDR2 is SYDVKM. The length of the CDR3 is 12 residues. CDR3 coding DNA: TGTGCCAGCAGGCCGTCTTTCTACGAGCAGTACTTC. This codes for CASRPSFYEQYF.

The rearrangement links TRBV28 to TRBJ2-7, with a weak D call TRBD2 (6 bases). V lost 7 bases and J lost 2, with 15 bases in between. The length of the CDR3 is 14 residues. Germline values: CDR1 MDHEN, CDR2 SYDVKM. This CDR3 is CASILRGGAYEQYF. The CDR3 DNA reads TGTGCCAGCATTCTCCGTGGAGGGGCCTACGAGCAGTACTTC.

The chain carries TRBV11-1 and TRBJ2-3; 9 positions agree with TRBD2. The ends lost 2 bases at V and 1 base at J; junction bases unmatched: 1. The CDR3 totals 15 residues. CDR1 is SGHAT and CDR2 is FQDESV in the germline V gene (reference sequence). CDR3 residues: CASSLLAGGTDTQYF. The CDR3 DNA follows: TGTGCCAGCAGCTTATTAGCGGGAGGCACAGATACGCAGTATTTT.

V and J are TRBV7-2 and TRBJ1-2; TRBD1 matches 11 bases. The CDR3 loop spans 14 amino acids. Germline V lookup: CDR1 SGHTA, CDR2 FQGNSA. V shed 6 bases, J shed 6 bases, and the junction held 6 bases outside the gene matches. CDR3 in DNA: TGTGCCAGCAGTCGGACAGGGGGCTCTCATGGCTACACCTTC. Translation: CASSRTGGSHGYTF. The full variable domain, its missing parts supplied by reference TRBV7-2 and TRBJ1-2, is GAGVSQSPSNKVTEKGKDVELRCDPISGHTALYWYRQSLGQGLEFLIYFQGNSAPDKSGLPSDRFSAERTGGSVSTLTIQRTQQEDSAVYLCASSRTGGSHGYTFGSGTRLTVV.

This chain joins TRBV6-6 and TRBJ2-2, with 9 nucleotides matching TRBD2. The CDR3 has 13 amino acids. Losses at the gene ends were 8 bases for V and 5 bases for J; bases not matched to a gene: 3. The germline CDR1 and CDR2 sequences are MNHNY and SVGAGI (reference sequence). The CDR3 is CASGSGSTGELFF. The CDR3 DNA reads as TGTGCCAGCGGTAGCGGGAGTACCGGGGAGCTGTTTTTT.

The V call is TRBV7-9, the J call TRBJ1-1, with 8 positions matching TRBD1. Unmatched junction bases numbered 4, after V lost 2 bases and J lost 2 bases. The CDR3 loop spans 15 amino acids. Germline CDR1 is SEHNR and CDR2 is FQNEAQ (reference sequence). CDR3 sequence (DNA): TGTGCCAGCAGCTTAACAGGACAGGGAAACACTGAAGCTTTCTTT. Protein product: CASSLTGQGNTEAFF.

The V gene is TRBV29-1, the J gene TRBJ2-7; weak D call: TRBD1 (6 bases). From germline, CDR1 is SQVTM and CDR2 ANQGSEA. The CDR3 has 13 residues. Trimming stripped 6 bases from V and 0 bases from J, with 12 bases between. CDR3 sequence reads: CSVNRDNSYEQYF. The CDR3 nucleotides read TGCAGCGTCAACCGGGACAACTCCTACGAGCAGTACTTC.

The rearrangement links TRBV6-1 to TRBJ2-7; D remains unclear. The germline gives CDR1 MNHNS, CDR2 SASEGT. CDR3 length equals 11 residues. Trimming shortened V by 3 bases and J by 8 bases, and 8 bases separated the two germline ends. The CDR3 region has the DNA TGTGCCAGCAGTGACAGCCCGAAGCAGTACTTC. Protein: CASSDSPKQYF.

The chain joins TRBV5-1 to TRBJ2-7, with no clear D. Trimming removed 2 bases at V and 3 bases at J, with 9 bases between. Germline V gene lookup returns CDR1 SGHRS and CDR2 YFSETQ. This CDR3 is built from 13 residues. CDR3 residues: CASSFQPNYEQYF. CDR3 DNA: TGCGCCAGCAGCTTCCAACCAAACTACGAGCAGTACTTC.

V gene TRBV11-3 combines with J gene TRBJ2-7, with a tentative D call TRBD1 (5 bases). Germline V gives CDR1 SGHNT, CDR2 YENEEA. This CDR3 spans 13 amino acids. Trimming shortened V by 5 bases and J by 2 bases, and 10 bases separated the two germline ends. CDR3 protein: CASSKDKTYEQYF. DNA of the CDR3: TGTGCCAGCAGCAAGGACAAGACCTACGAGCAGTACTTC.

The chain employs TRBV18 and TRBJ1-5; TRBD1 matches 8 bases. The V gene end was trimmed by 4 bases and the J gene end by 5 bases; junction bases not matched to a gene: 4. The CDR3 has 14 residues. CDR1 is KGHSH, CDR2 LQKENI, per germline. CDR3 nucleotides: TGTGCCAGCTCACTCCTACAGGGGGATCAGCCCCAGCATTTT. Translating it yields CASSLLQGDQPQHF.

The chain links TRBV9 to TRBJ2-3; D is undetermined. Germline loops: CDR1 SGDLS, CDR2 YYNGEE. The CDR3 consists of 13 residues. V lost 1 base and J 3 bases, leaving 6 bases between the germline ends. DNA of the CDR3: TGTGCCAGCAGCGTACAGGTTACAGATACGCAGTATTTT. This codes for CASSVQVTDTQYF.

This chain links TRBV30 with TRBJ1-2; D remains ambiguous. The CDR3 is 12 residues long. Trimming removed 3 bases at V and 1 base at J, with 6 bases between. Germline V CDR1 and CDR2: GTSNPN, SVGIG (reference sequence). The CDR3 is CAWREDNYGYTF. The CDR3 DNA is TGTGCCTGGAGAGAGGATAACTATGGCTACACCTTC.

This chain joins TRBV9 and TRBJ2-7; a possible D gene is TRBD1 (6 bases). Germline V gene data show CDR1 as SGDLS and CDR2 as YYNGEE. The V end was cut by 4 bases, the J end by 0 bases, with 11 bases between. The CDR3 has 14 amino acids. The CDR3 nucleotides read TGTGCCAGCAGCCGAGAGGGGGTCTCCTACGAGCAGTACTTC. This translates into CASSREGVSYEQYF.

The CDR3 DNA reads TGTGCCATCAAAGCAACAGGGGGATTGGAGCAGTACTTC. Its protein product is CAIKATGGLEQYF. The chain has TRBV10-3 and TRBJ2-7, with 8 bases that match TRBD1. Looked up from germline, CDR1 is ENHRY and CDR2 is SYGVKD. Trimming at V came to 7 bases and at J to 7 bases, leaving 9 bases not matched to a gene. The CDR3 is 13 residues long.

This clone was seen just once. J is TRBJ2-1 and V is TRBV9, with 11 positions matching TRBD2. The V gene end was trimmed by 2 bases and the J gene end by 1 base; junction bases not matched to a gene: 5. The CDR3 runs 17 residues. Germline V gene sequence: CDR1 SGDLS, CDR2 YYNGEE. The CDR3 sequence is CASSVMTSGTSYNEQFF. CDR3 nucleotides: TGTGCCAGCAGCGTGATGACTAGCGGGACTTCCTACAATGAGCAGTTCTTC. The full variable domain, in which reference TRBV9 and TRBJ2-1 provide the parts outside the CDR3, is DSGVTQTPKHLITATGQRVTLRCSPRSGDLSVYWYQQSLDQGLQFLIQYYNGEERAKGNILERFSAQQFPDLHSELNLSSLELGDSALYFCASSVMTSGTSYNEQFFGPGTRLTVL.

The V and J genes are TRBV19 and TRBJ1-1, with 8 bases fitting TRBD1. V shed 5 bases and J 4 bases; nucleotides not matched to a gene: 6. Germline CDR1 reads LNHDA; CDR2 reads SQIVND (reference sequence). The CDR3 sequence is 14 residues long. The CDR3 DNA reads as TGTGCCAGTAGTCAAATGGACAGGGCCACTGAAGCTTTCTTT. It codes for CASSQMDRATEAFF.

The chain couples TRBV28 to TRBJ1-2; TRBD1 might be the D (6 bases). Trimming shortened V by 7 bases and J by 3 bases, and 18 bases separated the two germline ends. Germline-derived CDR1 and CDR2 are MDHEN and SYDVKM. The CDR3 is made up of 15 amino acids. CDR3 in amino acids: CASTDGRGGDYGYTF. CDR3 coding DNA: TGTGCCAGCACCGACGGGCGGGGGGGCGACTATGGCTACACCTTC.